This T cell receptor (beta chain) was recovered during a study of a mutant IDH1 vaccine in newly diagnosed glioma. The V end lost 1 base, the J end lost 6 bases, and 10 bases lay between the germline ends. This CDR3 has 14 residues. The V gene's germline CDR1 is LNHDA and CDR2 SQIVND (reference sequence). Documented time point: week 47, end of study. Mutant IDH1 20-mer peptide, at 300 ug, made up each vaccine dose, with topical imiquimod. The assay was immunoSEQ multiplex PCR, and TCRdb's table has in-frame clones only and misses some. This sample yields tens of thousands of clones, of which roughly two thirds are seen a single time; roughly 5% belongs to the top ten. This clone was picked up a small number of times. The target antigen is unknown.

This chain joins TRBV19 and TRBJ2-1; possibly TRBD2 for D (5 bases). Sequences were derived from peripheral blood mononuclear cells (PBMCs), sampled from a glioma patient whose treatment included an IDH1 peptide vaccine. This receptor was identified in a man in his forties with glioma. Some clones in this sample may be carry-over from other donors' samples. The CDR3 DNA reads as TGTGCCAGTAGTATAGTTGCAGAGGGCAATGAGCAGTTCTTC. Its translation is CASSIVAEGNEQFF.